Listed below are T cell receptor beta chains from one sample, sequenced in a study of blood T cell repertoires in COVID-19. TCRdb keeps only in-frame clones here, not all; method: immunoSEQ multiplex PCR. The repertoire holds roughly 72,000 clones, with roughly 88% as singletons. Sequenced input: peripheral blood. Receptor source: a human donor in a cohort sampled during active COVID-19. The CDR3 runs from the conserved cysteine through the conserved F or W. D genes are given only for firm matches. Expanded clones get a size class; other rows say once, few or many, or leave the size out.

V	D	J	size	CDR3	DNA
TRBV5-1	-	TRBJ2-1	-	CASSLGSSTYNEQFF	TGCGCCAGCAGCTTGGGTAGTAGTACCTACAATGAGCAGTTCTTC
TRBV11-2	-	TRBJ1-1	-	CASSSYRQNTEAFF	TGTGCCAGCAGCTCCTACCGCCAGAACACTGAAGCTTTCTTT
TRBV27	TRBD2	TRBJ2-2	-	CASSFGLAVPGELFF	TGTGCCAGCAGTTTCGGACTAGCGGTACCCGGGGAGCTGTTTTTT
TRBV15	-	TRBJ1-2	-	CATSRGGVGYGYTF	TGTGCCACCAGCAGAGGGGGGGTTGGCTATGGCTACACCTTC
TRBV19	-	TRBJ1-1	-	CASSIRPGLNTEAFF	TGTGCCAGTAGTATCCGGCCAGGTCTGAACACTGAAGCTTTCTTT
TRBV3-1/TRBV3-2	-	TRBJ2-6	few	CASGKAGFRSGANVLTF	TGTGCCAGCGGGAAGGCAGGGTTCCGATCTGGGGCCAACGTCCTGACTTTC
TRBV29-1	TRBD2	TRBJ2-5	-	CSAWTSVETQYF	TGCAGCGCCTGGACTAGCGTTGAGACCCAGTACTTC
TRBV7-6	TRBD1	TRBJ1-2	few	CASSLDTGGYGYTF	TGTGCCAGCAGCTTAGACACAGGGGGCTATGGCTACACCTTC
TRBV25-1	-	TRBJ2-7	-	CASSARYEQYF	TGTGCCAGCAGTGCCAGGTACGAGCAGTACTTC
TRBV27	TRBD1	TRBJ1-1	once	CASSLYPGQGAEAFF	TGTGCCAGCAGTTTATATCCGGGACAGGGGGCTGAAGCTTTCTTT
TRBV18	-	TRBJ2-1	-	CASSPRGGGGAYNEQFF	TGTGCCAGCTCACCACGAGGTGGAGGGGGCGCCTACAATGAGCAGTTCTTC
TRBV27	TRBD1	TRBJ2-2	-	CASSATLRDRVKELFF	TGTGCCAGCAGTGCCACCCTCCGGGACAGGGTAAAGGAGCTGTTTTTT
TRBV29-1	-	TRBJ2-5	-	CSVEGGMHF	TGCAGCGTTGAGGGGGGAATGCACTTC
TRBV11-2	TRBD2	TRBJ2-7	-	CASRSGTSGYEQYF	TGTGCCAGCAGATCTGGGACTAGCGGCTACGAGCAGTACTTC
TRBV5-1	TRBD2	TRBJ2-7	-	CASSLNERGLSYEQYF	TGCGCCAGCAGCTTGAACGAGCGGGGGCTCTCCTACGAGCAGTACTTC
TRBV19	-	TRBJ1-4	-	CASSTQGFNEKLFF	TGTGCCAGTAGTACGCAGGGGTTTAATGAAAAACTGTTTTTT
TRBV6-6	-	TRBJ1-6	-	CASRTGGSPLHF	TGTGCCAGCAGAACGGGGGGGTCACCCCTCCACTTT
TRBV28	TRBD1	TRBJ1-3	-	CASSFTGTGAGNTIYF	TGTGCCAGCAGTTTCACCGGGACAGGGGCCGGAAACACCATATATTTT
TRBV7-2	TRBD2	TRBJ2-3	-	CAIALLAGEGGRTDTQYF	TGTGCCATTGCCCTCCTAGCGGGAGAGGGGGGACGCACAGATACGCAGTATTTT
TRBV19	TRBD1	TRBJ1-5	-	CASSIVFGQGDQPQHF	TGTGCCAGTAGTATAGTTTTCGGACAGGGCGATCAGCCCCAGCATTTT
TRBV5-8	TRBD1	TRBJ1-1	-	CASSSGTGAEAFF	TGTGCCAGCAGCTCCGGGACAGGGGCGGAAGCTTTCTTT
TRBV10-1	TRBD1	TRBJ2-7	-	CASSEGLGQGNPYEQYF	TGCGCCAGCAGTGAGGGCTTGGGACAGGGGAACCCCTACGAGCAGTACTTC
TRBV7-9	TRBD2	TRBJ2-2	-	CASSFDSGTNTGELFF	TGTGCCAGCAGCTTTGATAGCGGGACCAACACCGGGGAGCTGTTTTTT
TRBV5-6	-	TRBJ1-2	-	CASSLSGQAYGYTF	TGTGCCAGCAGCTTGAGTGGTCAGGCCTATGGCTACACCTTC
TRBV5-5	TRBD1	TRBJ2-5	-	CASSRVGQGARETQYF	TGTGCCAGCAGCCGGGTGGGACAGGGGGCGCGGGAGACCCAGTACTTC
TRBV28	-	TRBJ1-2	-	CASMAANYGYTF	TGTGCCAGCATGGCAGCTAACTATGGCTACACCTTC
TRBV27	-	TRBJ2-2	-	CASSLSPAANTGELFF	TGTGCCAGCAGTTTATCTCCAGCGGCGAACACCGGGGAGCTGTTTTTT
TRBV19	-	TRBJ2-7	-	CASSTLSRAAQYF	TGTGCCAGTAGTACTCTCTCCAGGGCAGCGCAGTACTTC
TRBV24-1	-	TRBJ2-5	-	CATSGRDKQETQYF	TGTGCCACCAGTGGCCGGGACAAACAAGAGACCCAGTACTTC
TRBV28	-	TRBJ1-3	-	CASSLRGVGNTIYF	TGTGCCAGCAGTCTACGGGGGGTAGGAAACACCATATATTTT
TRBV9	-	TRBJ2-7	-	CASSVSPEGTYEQYF	TGTGCCAGCAGCGTTTCTCCGGAGGGAACCTACGAGCAGTACTTC
TRBV5-1	TRBD2	TRBJ2-6	-	CASRPGAEVRGDSGANVLTF	TGCGCCAGCAGACCTGGGGCCGAGGTCCGGGGGGACTCTGGGGCCAACGTCCTGACTTTC
TRBV21-1	-	TRBJ2-7	-	CASSKELAGGEQYF	TGTGCCAGCAGCAAAGAGCTAGCGGGGGGGGAGCAGTACTTC
TRBV21-1	-	TRBJ1-1	-	CASSIGGTEAFF	TGTGCCAGCAGCATAGGGGGCACTGAAGCTTTCTTT
TRBV3-1/TRBV3-2	TRBD2	TRBJ2-7	-	CASSQDRLAGSYEQYF	TGTGCCAGCAGCCAAGATAGACTAGCGGGGAGCTACGAGCAGTACTTC
TRBV10-3	TRBD1	TRBJ1-2	-	CAISDDDRVGYTF	TGTGCCATCAGTGACGACGACAGGGTTGGCTACACCTTC
TRBV4-1	-	TRBJ2-4	-	CASSPTTRGWRQNIQYF	TGCGCCAGCAGCCCAACGACCAGGGGTTGGAGGCAAAACATTCAGTACTTC
TRBV18	-	TRBJ2-1	medium-sized	CASSPLGGQSSYNEQFF	TGTGCCAGCTCACCTCTGGGGGGGCAGAGCTCCTACAATGAGCAGTTCTTC